There are a few counts of the clone carrying this T cell receptor beta chain. What it binds is not known. After removal of 7 bases from V and 1 base from J, the junction contained 8 bases not matched to a gene. This CDR3 spans 15 amino acids. Per germline, CDR1 LNHDA and CDR2 SQIVND (reference sequence). The sample is drawn from a study of beta chain features in type 1 diabetes. The study's findings and limits: TCRB CDR3s from Type 1 diabetes patients were moderately but significantly shorter in all four CD4+ subsets. cDNA-based reads could over-represent cells with high TCR expression. Among type 1 diabetes patients, VDJ junctions had fewer insertions and more deletions.

Since all of the isolated RNA was reverse transcribed, expressed TCRB transcripts were what got sequenced. The table came from immunoSEQ multiplex PCR; TCRdb's copy has only in-frame clones and leaves some out. The sample shows 970,000 or so clones, 15% to 20% of them seen only once. This clonotype originated in a woman aged 18-35 years in good health. The chain joins TRBV19 to TRBJ2-7, with TRBD2 matching 9 bases. The material sequenced was naive CD4+ T cells from blood. CDR3 in amino acids: CASKDQAGGSYEQYF. As DNA, the CDR3 is TGTGCCAGTAAGGATCAAGCGGGAGGATCCTACGAGCAGTACTTC.